The 21 T cell receptor beta chains listed next were all sequenced from one sample in a study of neurological immune-mediated disorders. TCRdb ran MiXCR on the 5' RACE reads and lists one entry per CDR3 protein. The table lists under 90,000 distinct CDR3 sequences, 9.5% to 13% of them singletons. This sample's time point: longitudinal time-point 1 (baseline). Sequencing was done on a sample of PBMCs. These receptors all come from a man aged 25 to 40 in good health.

As to this clonotype: A much larger clone sits a single nucleotide away, making a read error possible. The chain is built from TRBV20-1 and TRBJ2-2, with 11 bases fitting TRBD2. The CDR3 loop spans 15 amino acids. Germline-derived CDR1 and CDR2 are DFQATT and SNEGSKA (reference sequence). After removal of 5 bases from V and 3 bases from J, the junction contained 5 bases not matched to a gene. The CDR3 protein is CSAGSGGAYTGELFF. CDR3 bases: TGCAGTGCTGGTAGCGGGGGGGCGTACACCGGGGAGCTGTTTTTT.

The rearrangement uses TRBV20-1 and TRBJ2-5; D gene uncertain. Germline V CDR1 and CDR2: DFQATT, SNEGSKA (reference sequence). This CDR3 region has 14 residues. V was cut by 6 bases and J by 0 bases, with 14 bases left in between. Here the CDR3 DNA reads TGCAGTGCAGAGCCAAGCCGGGACCAAGAGACCCAGTACTTC. Translated: CSAEPSRDQETQYF.

About this clonotype: It may be a read error: a sequence one base away is much more abundant. The chain has TRBV6-4 and TRBJ2-7; 9 positions match TRBD2. Trimming removed 3 bases from V and 2 bases from J; junction bases left unmatched: 5. The CDR3 has 15 amino acids. Germline CDR1 is MRHNA and CDR2 is SNTAGT. CDR3: CASSEATSGPYEQYF. The CDR3 DNA reads as TGTGCCAGCAGTGAGGCCACTAGCGGGCCCTACGAGCAGTACTTC.

This clonotype was detected ten times or more. J is TRBJ2-7 and V is TRBV4-2, with D tentatively TRBD1 (6 bases). V lost 2 bases and J lost 2, with 13 bases in between. CDR1 LGHNA and CDR2 YNFKEQ come from the germline V gene. This CDR3 has 15 residues. In DNA form, the CDR3 reads TGTGCCAGCAGCCAATCCACGGACAGAACCTACGAGCAGTACTTC. Encoded protein: CASSQSTDRTYEQYF.

This clonotype was seen ten or more times. This chain uses TRBV20-1 with TRBJ2-5; no clear D. V was shortened by 2 bases and J by 3 bases, with 1 base between the two germline ends. This CDR3 contains 10 residues. Germline V gene lookup returns CDR1 DFQATT and CDR2 SNEGSKA (reference sequence). CDR3 loop: CSARKETQYF. CDR3 DNA: TGCAGTGCTAGAAAAGAGACCCAGTACTTC.

This clonotype was seen many times. The chain carries TRBV11-2 and TRBJ2-2; D possibly matches TRBD1 or TRBD2 (5 bases each). V lost 1 base, J lost 6 bases, and 12 bases lay in between. CDR1 is SGHAT, CDR2 FQNNGV, per germline. The CDR3 covers 15 residues. CDR3 DNA: TGTGCCAGCAGCTTAGGGCTGGGGGTCTCCGGGGAGCTGTTTTTT. Translation: CASSLGLGVSGELFF. The full variable domain, rest sourced from reference TRBV11-2 and TRBJ2-2, is EAGVAQSPRYKIIEKRQSVAFWCNPISGHATLYWYQQILGQGPKLLIQFQNNGVVDDSQLPKDRFSAERLKGVDSTLKIQPAKLEDSAVYLCASSLGLGVSGELFFGEGSRLTVL.

The sample holds many counts of this clonotype. This chain joins TRBV5-1 and TRBJ2-5; D remains unclear. Germline V gene data show CDR1 as SGHRS and CDR2 as YFSETQ. The ends were cut back, 4 bases at V and 2 bases at J, with 15 bases in the middle. The CDR3 sequence is 15 residues long. The CDR3 DNA sequence: TGCGCCAGCAGCCTGAGTATTGGCCCTCAAGAGACCCAGTACTTC. Translating it yields CASSLSIGPQETQYF.

CDR3 sequence (DNA): TGTGCCAGCAGCCAAGAGGTGCTGGAGGGGAACACTGAAGCTTTCTTT. Translation: CASSQEVLEGNTEAFF. The rearrangement uses TRBV4-2 and TRBJ1-1; D gene uncertain. The ends were cut back, 0 bases at V and 1 base at J, with 12 bases in the middle. CDR3 length: 16 residues. Germline V gene data show CDR1 as LGHNA and CDR2 as YNFKEQ.

This clonotype was counted at least ten times. The genes are TRBV4-2 and TRBJ2-1; 11 positions match TRBD2. The germline V gene encodes CDR1 LGHNA and CDR2 YNFKEQ. With V trimmed by 3 bases and J by 3 bases, 13 bases remained unmatched. The CDR3 is made up of 19 amino acids. The CDR3: CASSHPSRGLAENYNEQFF. The DNA of the CDR3 is TGTGCCAGCAGCCATCCCTCCAGGGGACTAGCGGAAAACTACAATGAGCAGTTCTTC.

This clonotype was seen many times. This chain connects TRBV14 to TRBJ2-7, with D possibly TRBD2 on 5 matching bases. This CDR3 region has 15 residues. Trimming pared 0 bases from V and 6 bases from J, leaving 15 bases between. CDR1 is SGHDN, CDR2 FVKESK, per germline. This CDR3 is CASSQDHLLLAEQYF. For the CDR3, the DNA is TGTGCCAGCAGCCAAGATCATCTCCTCCTAGCCGAGCAGTACTTC.

This clonotype was recorded at least ten times. This chain links TRBV20-1 with TRBJ2-7; TRBD1 agrees at 8 bases. Trimming took 5 bases from V and 2 from J; bases not matched to a gene: 8. CDR3 size: 14 residues. Germline CDR1 is DFQATT and CDR2 is SNEGSKA (reference sequence). CDR3 sequence: CSAPDRGGTYEQYF. DNA for the CDR3: TGCAGTGCTCCCGACAGGGGAGGAACCTACGAGCAGTACTTC.

The rearrangement joins TRBV12-3 or TRBV12-4 to TRBJ2-2; no clear D gene. Deletions cut 2 bases from V and 0 bases from J, with 10 bases between. The CDR3 spans 16 residues. CDR3 coding DNA: TGTGCCAGCAGTTTAAGTTTACTGCCGAACACCGGGGAGCTGTTTTTT. Translation gives CASSLSLLPNTGELFF.

This clonotype was counted between two and nine times. The gene calls are TRBV14 and TRBJ1-1; TRBD1 matches 7 bases. This CDR3 region has 16 residues. The germline V gene encodes CDR1 SGHDN and CDR2 FVKESK. Germline trimming cut 1 base from V and 6 bases from J; bases unmatched to any gene: 11. For the CDR3, the DNA is TGTGCCAGCAGCCAAGCGCCTCTCGACAGGGTATCTGAAGCTTTCTTT. Encoded protein: CASSQAPLDRVSEAFF.

Ten or more counts support this clonotype. V is TRBV2 and J is TRBJ2-5, with TRBD2 matching 9 bases. The CDR3 runs 15 residues. Germline values: CDR1 SNHLY, CDR2 FYNNEI. V lost 0 bases to trimming and J lost 2 bases; unmatched junction nucleotides: 1. The CDR3, as DNA: TGTGCCAGCAGTGAAGCGGGACTAGCACAAGAGACCCAGTACTTC. Amino acid sequence: CASSEAGLAQETQYF. The whole variable domain, filled in from reference TRBV2 and TRBJ2-5, reads EPEVTQTPSHQVTQMGQEVILRCVPISNHLYFYWYRQILGQKVEFLVSFYNNEISEKSEIFDDQFSVERPDGSNFTLKIRSTKLEDSAMYFCASSEAGLAQETQYFGPGTRLLVL.

This clonotype was seen at least ten times. The gene calls are TRBV12-3 or TRBV12-4 and TRBJ1-5, with 9 bases matching TRBD1. The CDR3 spans 16 residues. The V segment lost 0 bases and the J segment 1 base; nucleotides outside the gene matches: 1. In DNA, the CDR3 is TGTGCCAGCAGTTTAGCGGGGACAGGGAGCAATCAGCCCCAGCATTTT. Its translation is CASSLAGTGSNQPQHF.

This clonotype has ten or more counts. The chain carries TRBV7-6 and TRBJ2-7; D tentatively reads TRBD1 or TRBD2 (5 bases each). The CDR3 runs to 15 residues. V lost 1 base and J lost 1, with 11 bases in between. CDR1 and CDR2 from the germline V gene are SGHVS and FNYEAQ. The CDR3: CASSLGGKTSYEQYF. CDR3 nucleotide sequence: TGTGCCAGCAGCTTAGGGGGGAAAACTTCCTACGAGCAGTACTTC.

This clonotype was observed at least ten times. The rearrangement joins TRBV14 to TRBJ2-2; D unresolved. The CDR3 is 16 amino acids. V was pared by 2 bases and J by 1 base, with 11 bases between. The V gene's germline CDR1 is SGHDN and CDR2 FVKESK. The CDR3: CASSQFSVMNTGELFF. CDR3 nucleotide sequence: TGTGCCAGCAGCCAATTTTCAGTCATGAACACCGGGGAGCTGTTTTTT. Combining the CDR3 with reference TRBV14 and TRBJ2-2 gives the whole variable domain EAGVTQFPSHSVIEKGQTVTLRCDPISGHDNLYWYRRVMGKEIKFLLHFVKESKQDESGMPNNRFLAERTGGTYSTLKVQPAELEDSGVYFCASSQFSVMNTGELFFGEGSRLTVL.

This clonotype has at least ten counts. The rearrangement links TRBV5-1 to TRBJ1-2, with 8 nucleotides matching TRBD1. Per the germline V gene, CDR1 is SGHRS and CDR2 is YFSETQ. This CDR3 region has 13 residues. Losses at the gene ends were 6 bases for V and 7 bases for J; bases not matched to a gene: 8. The CDR3 loop is CASTTGQGRGYTF. The CDR3 DNA is TGCGCCAGCACAACAGGACAGGGACGTGGCTACACCTTC. Full variable domain (missing parts from reference TRBV5-1 and TRBJ1-2): KAGVTQTPRYLIKTRGQQVTLSCSPISGHRSVSWYQQTPGQGLQFLFEYFSETQRNKGNFPGRFSGRQFSNSRSEMNVSTLELGDSALYLCASTTGQGRGYTFGSGTRLTVV.

This clonotype showed up many times. The V call is TRBV10-3, the J call TRBJ2-3; D is perhaps TRBD1 or TRBD2 (7 bases each). The germline V and J ends were trimmed by 6 bases and 0 bases, with 10 bases remaining between them. Germline assignment: CDR1 ENHRY and CDR2 SYGVKD. The CDR3 is 14 amino acids. The CDR3 sequence is CAISRGGSTDTQYF. The DNA for the CDR3 is TGTGCCATCAGCAGGGGGGGTAGCACAGATACGCAGTATTTT.

The gene calls are TRBV5-1 and TRBJ2-4; the match to TRBD1 covers 9 bases. This CDR3 comprises 16 residues. The V gene end was trimmed by 0 bases and the J gene end by 5 bases; junction bases not matched to a gene: 6. Germline CDR1 and CDR2: SGHRS and YFSETQ. The CDR3 nucleotides are TGCGCCAGCAGCTTGGGGGGACAGGGCAGACAAAACATTCAGTACTTC. Translating gives CASSLGGQGRQNIQYF.

This clonotype showed up many times. The rearrangement uses TRBV5-1 and TRBJ2-5, with TRBD2 matching 7 bases. The CDR3 totals 14 residues. Germline assignment: CDR1 SGHRS and CDR2 YFSETQ. Unmatched junction bases numbered 5, after V lost 2 bases and J lost 4 bases. The CDR3 DNA sequence: TGCGCCAGCAGCTTAGGGAGGGCATCAGAGACCCAGTACTTC. Its protein product is CASSLGRASETQYF.